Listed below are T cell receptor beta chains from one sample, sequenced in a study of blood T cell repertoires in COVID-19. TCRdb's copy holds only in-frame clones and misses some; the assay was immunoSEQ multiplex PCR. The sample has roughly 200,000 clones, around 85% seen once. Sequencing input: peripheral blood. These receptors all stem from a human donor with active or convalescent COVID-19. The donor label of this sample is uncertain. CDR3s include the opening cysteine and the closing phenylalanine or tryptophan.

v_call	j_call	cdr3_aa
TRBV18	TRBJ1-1	CASSPIPQGGAFF
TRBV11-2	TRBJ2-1	CASSLDGGANEQFF
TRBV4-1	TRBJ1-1	CASSQAPQGLDTEAFF
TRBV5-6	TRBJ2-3	CASSLTGVTDTQYF
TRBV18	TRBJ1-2	CASSRQDEGTNF
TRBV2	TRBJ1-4	CASILGGFNEKLFF
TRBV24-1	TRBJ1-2	CATSEAGTGDYYGYTF
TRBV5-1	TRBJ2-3	CASLRGGPSTDTQYF
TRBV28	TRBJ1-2	CASSPPGTGAPLYGYTF
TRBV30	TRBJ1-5	CAWTTGGVGSNQPQHF
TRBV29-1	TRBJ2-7	CSAIPSGRATQSEQYF
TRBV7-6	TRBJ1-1	CASSLVGSTGIFSTEAFF
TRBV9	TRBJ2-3	CASFPRTRTFTDTQYF
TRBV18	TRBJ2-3	CASSPLWTSGSLTDTQYF
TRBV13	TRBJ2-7	CASSLSGSSYEQYF
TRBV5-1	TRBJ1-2	CASSFITGDYGYTF
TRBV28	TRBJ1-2	CASSVSDRAINGYTF
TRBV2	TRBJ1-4	CASRFSNEKLFF
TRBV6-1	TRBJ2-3	CASSDRTGVASTDTQYF
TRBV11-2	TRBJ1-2	CASSQGQGREGYTF
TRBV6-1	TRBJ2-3	CASSEALGQGTDTQYF
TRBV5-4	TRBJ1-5	CASSSLDSDQPQHF
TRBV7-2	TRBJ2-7	CASSLGTGIAYEQYF
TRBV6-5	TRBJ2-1	CASSYTTGLLKDEQFF
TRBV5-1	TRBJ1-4	CASRLQGATNEKLFF
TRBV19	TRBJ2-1	CASSRLLKVAGEDEQFF
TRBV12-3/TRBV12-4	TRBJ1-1	CASSFAGGTEAFF
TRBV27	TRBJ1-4	CASSLRTVTTNEKLFF
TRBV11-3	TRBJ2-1	CASSSRGQTYNEQFF
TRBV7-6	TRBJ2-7	CASSQRGQVFEQYF
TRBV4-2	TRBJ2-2	CASSQDVRGKLGTGELFF
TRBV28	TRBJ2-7	CASTLRGLYEQYF
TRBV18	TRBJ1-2	CASSPEGKGRYGYTF
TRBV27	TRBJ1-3	CASSPLDRPPSSGNTIYF
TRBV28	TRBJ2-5	CASSGRDQYF
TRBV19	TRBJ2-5	CASSPVWTSGQETQYF
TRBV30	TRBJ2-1	CAWRPPGGPYNEQFF
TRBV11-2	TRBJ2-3	CASSKAGRSDTQYF
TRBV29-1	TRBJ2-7	CSVDAPGAGLGSSYEQYF
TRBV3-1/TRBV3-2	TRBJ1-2	CASSPGTGAYGYTF
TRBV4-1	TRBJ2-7	CASSQDVQGSTYEQYF
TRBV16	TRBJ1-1	CASSQLSQGGEAFF
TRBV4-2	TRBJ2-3	CASSQVPSRGGLAGLGRGTDTQYF
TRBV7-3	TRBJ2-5	CASSLTTSQETQYF
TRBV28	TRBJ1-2	CASSLGGLRGYGYTF
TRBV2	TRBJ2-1	CASSVGLRDEQFF
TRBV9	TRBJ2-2	CASSQGLAGGAGELFF
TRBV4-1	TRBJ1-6	CASASSGTVNSPLHF
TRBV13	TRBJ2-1	CASSHGRGSSYNEQFF